One sample yielded the 8 T cell receptor beta chains listed below, sequenced in a study of blood T cell repertoires in COVID-19 (TCRdb year 2020). The library came from the immunoSEQ multiplex PCR assay. The source is immuneACCESS, and TCRdb retained only in-frame sequences with V and J called. Part of the clones is not carried over; for the studies checked, unresolved V genes explain less than half of this, and the remainder is unexplained. The sample has 65,000 to 90,000 clones on record, more than 65% of them singletons. The top ten clones comprise 25% to 30% of the sample. Sequences were obtained from peripheral blood. The receptors originated from a human donor in a cohort sampled during active COVID-19.

In this sample, this clone turned up once. The chain joins TRBV11-1 to TRBJ1-3; D not certain. The germline V gene has CDR1 SGHAT and CDR2 FQDESV (reference sequence). V was cut by 1 base and J by 7 bases, with 17 bases left in between. This CDR3 contains 16 residues. CDR3 region: CASSLDPRASRNTIYF. The CDR3 DNA is TGTGCCAGCAGCTTAGATCCGCGGGCCTCGAGGAACACCATATATTTT.

J is TRBJ1-2 and V is TRBV6-5, with D hard to call. Germline CDR1 reads MNHEY; CDR2 reads SVGAGI. The CDR3 covers 13 residues. Between the trimmed V and J ends, which lost 0 bases and 7 bases, there was a span of 9 bases. CDR3 sequence: CASSYSTASGYTF. In nucleotides, the CDR3 is TGTGCCAGCAGTTACTCCACAGCCAGTGGCTACACCTTC.

The rearrangement uses TRBV4-3 and TRBJ1-6; D is ambiguous. CDR3 size: 13 residues. V shed 0 bases and J shed 9 bases, with 6 bases lying between them. Germline CDR1 and CDR2: LGHNA and YSLEER. This CDR3 is CASSQENISPLHF. The CDR3 nucleotides are TGCGCCAGCAGCCAAGAAAATATTTCACCCCTCCACTTT.

The chain employs TRBV4-2 and TRBJ2-5; 8 bases agree with TRBD2. This CDR3 contains 15 residues. V shed 3 bases and J 7 bases; nucleotides not matched to a gene: 10. The germline V gene has CDR1 LGHNA and CDR2 YNFKEQ. CDR3 sequence reads: CASSHPTSGTATQYF. In DNA form, the CDR3 reads TGTGCCAGCAGCCACCCCACTAGCGGAACGGCGACCCAGTACTTC.

CDR3 in DNA: TGTGCCAGCTTATCGGGGTTGTATTCACCCCTCCACTTT. Translated: CASLSGLYSPLHF. The chain is built from TRBV6-6 and TRBJ1-6; D is undetermined. CDR1 and CDR2 from the germline V gene are MNHNY and SVGAGI (reference sequence). The V gene lost 8 bases and the J gene lost 8 bases, with 13 bases spanning the gap. This CDR3 is built from 13 residues.

The chain uses TRBV12-5 and TRBJ1-1; no firm D call. The CDR3 consists of 14 residues. Germline lookup yields CDR1 LGHNT and CDR2 FRNRAP. V was trimmed by 2 bases and J by 0 bases, leaving 7 bases between them. Written as DNA, the CDR3 is TGTGCTAGTGGTTTGTCAGGCTTGAACACTGAAGCTTTCTTT. Its translation is CASGLSGLNTEAFF.

The V gene is TRBV7-2, the J gene TRBJ2-7; D gene ambiguous. The germline CDR1 and CDR2 sequences are SGHTA and FQGNSA. This CDR3 is built from 13 residues. V was trimmed by 4 bases and J by 0 bases, leaving 7 bases between them. CDR3 nucleotides: TGTGCCAGCAGCTCCCGCGTCTCCTACGAGCAGTACTTC. Translation: CASSSRVSYEQYF.

This chain links TRBV4-3 with TRBJ2-7; 8 bases align to TRBD1. The CDR3 spans 16 residues. V dropped 2 bases and J dropped 5; count of bases not matched to a gene: 11. CDR1 and CDR2 from the germline V gene are LGHNA and YSLEER. As DNA, the CDR3 is TGCGCCAGCAGCCAATTAAGTGGGGCAGGGGGCCACGAGCAGTACTTC. It specifies CASSQLSGAGGHEQYF.